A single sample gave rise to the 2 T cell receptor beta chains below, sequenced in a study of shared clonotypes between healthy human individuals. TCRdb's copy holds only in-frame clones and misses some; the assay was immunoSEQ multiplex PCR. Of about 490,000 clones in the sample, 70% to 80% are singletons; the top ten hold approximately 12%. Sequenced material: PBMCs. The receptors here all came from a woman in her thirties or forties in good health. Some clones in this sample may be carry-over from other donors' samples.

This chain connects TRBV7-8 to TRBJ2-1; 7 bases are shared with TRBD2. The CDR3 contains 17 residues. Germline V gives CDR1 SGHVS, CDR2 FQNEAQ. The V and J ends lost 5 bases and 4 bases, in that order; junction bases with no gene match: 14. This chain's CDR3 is CASSPPVREMAYNEQFF. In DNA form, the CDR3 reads TGTGCCAGCAGCCCCCCGGTGCGGGAGATGGCTTACAATGAGCAGTTCTTC. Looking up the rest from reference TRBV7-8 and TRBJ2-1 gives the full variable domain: GAGVSQSPRYKVAKRGQDVALRCDPISGHVSLFWYQQALGQGPEFLTYFQNEAQLDKSGLPSDRFFAERPEGSVSTLKIQRTQQEDSAVYLCASSPPVREMAYNEQFFGPGTRLTVL.

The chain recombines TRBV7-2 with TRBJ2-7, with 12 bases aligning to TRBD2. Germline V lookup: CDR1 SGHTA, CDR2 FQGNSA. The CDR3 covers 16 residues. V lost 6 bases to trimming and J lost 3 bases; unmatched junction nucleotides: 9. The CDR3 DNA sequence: TGTGCCAGCAGTTCAGGACTAGCGGGATCATACTACGAGCAGTACTTC. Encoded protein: CASSSGLAGSYYEQYF.